The 22 T cell receptor beta chains in this list originate from one sample, sequenced in a study of response to subunit inactivated influenza vaccine. Each CDR3 protein is one row after TCRdb ran MiXCR on the RT-PCR reads. The profile shows some 640,000 distinct CDR3 sequences, 14% of them singletons. The sample in question was PBMCs from blood, obtained roughly 2 weeks before vaccination. The receptors were sampled from a man in his fifties who received an inactivated influenza vaccine.

The CDR3 spells CASSPLDRGDEQYF. In nucleotides, the CDR3 is TGTGCCAGCTCACCATTGGACAGGGGCGACGAGCAGTACTTC. This chain links TRBV18 with TRBJ2-7, with 9 bases that match TRBD1. The germline CDR1 and CDR2 sequences are KGHSH and LQKENI. Trimming removed 2 bases from V and 5 bases from J; junction bases left unmatched: 4. This CDR3 is built from 14 residues.

V usage is TRBV5-1 and J usage is TRBJ2-6; 10 bases fit TRBD1. The V gene end was trimmed by 4 bases and the J gene end by 1 base; junction bases not matched to a gene: 11. This CDR3 is built from 19 residues. Germline assignment: CDR1 SGHRS and CDR2 YFSETQ. In DNA form, the CDR3 reads TGCGCCAGCAGCCACTCGACAGGGGGCGCTGGTTCTGGGGCCAACGTCCTGACTTTC. It is translated as CASSHSTGGAGSGANVLTF.

As for this clonotype: The junction does not match germline at one end; this may be a read error. This rearrangement joins TRBV7-7 to TRBJ2-2; no definite D call. Germline loops: CDR1 SSHAT, CDR2 FNYEAQ (reference sequence). This CDR3 has 14 amino acids. The CDR3 coding sequence is TGTGCTAGCAGCTTAGCCATATACACCGGGGAGCTGTTTTTT. Translation gives CASSLAIYTGELFF.

The chain uses TRBV20-1 and TRBJ2-7, with 8 bases aligning to TRBD2. CDR3 length: 16 amino acids. With 0 bases clipped from V and 3 bases from J, the junction kept 10 bases outside the gene matches. In germline, CDR1 is DFQATT, CDR2 SNEGSKA (reference sequence). The DNA of the CDR3 is TGCAGTGCTAGAGACCCAACGGGAGGGCCGTTCTACGAGCAGTACTTC. Protein product: CSARDPTGGPFYEQYF.

There are many counts of this clonotype. The rearrangement uses TRBV4-2 and TRBJ2-2; tentatively, D is TRBD2 (7 bases). The V and J ends lost 1 base and 3 bases respectively, with 12 bases between them. CDR1 and CDR2 (germline): LGHNA, YNFKEQ. There are 16 residues in the CDR3. CDR3 sequence: CASSQVQGGDTGELFF. The DNA for the CDR3 is TGTGCCAGCAGCCAAGTTCAAGGGGGGGACACCGGGGAGCTGTTTTTT.

This clonotype showed up many times. This chain joins TRBV11-2 and TRBJ2-1, with 10 bases lining up with TRBD2. Unmatched junction bases numbered 9, after V lost 6 bases and J lost 7 bases. The CDR3 is 15 amino acids. The germline gives CDR1 SGHAT, CDR2 FQNNGV. In DNA, the CDR3 is TGTGCCAGCAGGCCGGGACTAGCGAGAAGGAATGAGCAGTTCTTC. Translated: CASRPGLARRNEQFF.

This clonotype was seen a handful of times. V usage is TRBV30 and J usage is TRBJ1-5, with 11 positions matching TRBD1. The V segment lost 0 bases and the J segment 2 bases; nucleotides outside the gene matches: 3. Germline assignment: CDR1 GTSNPN and CDR2 SVGIG (reference sequence). This CDR3 has 16 residues. This CDR3 is CAWSVPGQGGNQPQHF. The CDR3 region has the DNA TGTGCCTGGAGTGTCCCGGGACAGGGGGGCAATCAGCCCCAGCATTTT.

The table lists this clonotype with a few counts. The V and J genes are TRBV11-1 and TRBJ2-3, with D possibly matching TRBD2 (5 bases). Germline V gene data show CDR1 as SGHAT and CDR2 as FQDESV (reference sequence). The length of the CDR3 is 14 residues. V shed 5 bases and J shed 1 base, with 10 bases lying between them. CDR3 region: CASSAPEGTDTQYF. The CDR3 DNA follows: TGTGCCAGCAGCGCCCCGGAGGGCACAGATACGCAGTATTTT.

The chain combines TRBV29-1 with TRBJ2-1; 9 bases map to TRBD2. V was pared by 3 bases and J by 0 bases, with 12 bases of the junction left unmatched. The CDR3 has 18 residues. From germline, CDR1 is SQVTM and CDR2 ANQGSEA. The DNA of the CDR3 is TGCAGCGTTGACGGGTTAGCGGGGGACCTGAGCTCCTACAATGAGCAGTTCTTC. This translates into CSVDGLAGDLSSYNEQFF.

In this sample, this clonotype turned up a few times. CDR3: CASSQDLSPGEGYTF. CDR3 in DNA: TGCGCCAGCAGCCAAGACCTATCGCCCGGGGAAGGCTACACCTTC. The J gene is TRBJ1-2, the V gene TRBV4-3, with unresolved D. V gave up 0 bases and J gave up 8 bases, with 16 bases separating them. The CDR3 spans 15 residues. From germline, CDR1 is LGHNA and CDR2 YSLEER.

In this sample, this clonotype turned up once. The rearrangement uses TRBV15 and TRBJ1-1; D is uncertain. V gave up 0 bases and J gave up 4 bases, with 15 bases separating them. This CDR3 contains 16 residues. Germline V gene lookup returns CDR1 LNHNV and CDR2 YYDKDF (reference sequence). The CDR3 nucleotides read TGTGCCACCAGCAGAGATCATCGGGAGATAGCCACTGAAGCTTTCTTT. Translation: CATSRDHREIATEAFF.

This clonotype has only a few counts. The gene calls are TRBV10-3 and TRBJ2-7; possibly TRBD1 for D (6 bases). Deletions cut 2 bases from V and 2 bases from J, with 7 bases between. This CDR3 has 13 residues. The germline CDR1 and CDR2 sequences are ENHRY and SYGVKD. The CDR3, as DNA: TGTGCCATCAGTGAGGCAGGGGCCTACGAGCAGTACTTC. This encodes CAISEAGAYEQYF.

The chain combines TRBV10-3 with TRBJ2-2, with D possibly matching TRBD1 (5 bases). Germline CDR1 is ENHRY and CDR2 is SYGVKD. Deletions cut 4 bases from V and 2 bases from J, with 8 bases between. This CDR3 contains 14 residues. CDR3 sequence (DNA): TGTGCCATCAGTGTAGGGGCAAACACCGGGGAGCTGTTTTTT. This sequence encodes CAISVGANTGELFF.

This clonotype has a handful of counts. V and J are TRBV10-3 and TRBJ2-2, with TRBD2 identical over 8 bases. The CDR3 runs 14 residues. Germline V gene data show CDR1 as ENHRY and CDR2 as SYGVKD. Trimming took 7 bases from V and 7 from J; bases not matched to a gene: 8. This CDR3 is CAITTGGVHGELFF. In DNA, the CDR3 is TGTGCCATCACGACGGGGGGGGTCCACGGGGAGCTGTTTTTT.

This clonotype was seen more than once but under ten times. Written as DNA, the CDR3 is TGTGCCAGCAGTTACTTCGACAGGGTCGGCTACACCTTC. Its translation is CASSYFDRVGYTF. The chain joins TRBV6-5 to TRBJ1-2, with TRBD1 matching 7 bases. The CDR3 has 13 amino acids. With V trimmed by 1 base and J by 8 bases, 4 bases remained unmatched. CDR1 is MNHEY and CDR2 is SVGAGI in the germline V gene.

This clonotype showed up just a few times. The chain combines TRBV6-5 with TRBJ2-7; D ambiguous. The CDR3 length is 15 residues. Germline V gene data show CDR1 as MNHEY and CDR2 as SVGAGI. V was clipped by 4 bases and J by 7 bases, with 20 bases between them. The CDR3 nucleotides read TGTGCCAGCAGTTTAAAGGAAAAGGGCTTCGAGGAGCAGTACTTC. Its protein product is CASSLKEKGFEEQYF.

The V and J genes are TRBV28 and TRBJ2-3, with D perhaps matching TRBD2 (7 bases). CDR3 length equals 15 residues. Germline loops: CDR1 MDHEN, CDR2 SYDVKM. V gave up 3 bases and J gave up 1 base, with 11 bases separating them. DNA of the CDR3: TGTGCCAGCAGTTTCTACGGGGGGCGCACAGATACGCAGTATTTT. It encodes CASSFYGGRTDTQYF.

The J gene is TRBJ2-1, the V gene TRBV10-3, with 9 bases that match TRBD2. Germline values: CDR1 ENHRY, CDR2 SYGVKD. V dropped 0 bases and J dropped 0; count of bases not matched to a gene: 9. The length of the CDR3 is 19 residues. The CDR3 loop is CAISESRAGGKSSYNEQFF. The CDR3 DNA follows: TGTGCCATCAGTGAGTCGAGAGCGGGAGGCAAAAGCTCCTACAATGAGCAGTTCTTC.

There are a few counts of this clonotype. The chain employs TRBV20-1 and TRBJ2-3; 7 bases match TRBD1. J lost 0 bases, V lost 6 bases, and 6 bases had no gene match. Germline V gives CDR1 DFQATT, CDR2 SNEGSKA (reference sequence). There are 14 residues in the CDR3. The CDR3 DNA follows: TGCAGTGCCAGCCCGGGACAGAGCACAGATACGCAGTATTTT. The encoded protein is CSASPGQSTDTQYF.

This clonotype has a count of ten or more. V gene TRBV11-2 combines with J gene TRBJ2-7; D ambiguous. The V end lost 5 bases, the J end lost 6 bases, and 11 bases lay between the germline ends. Per germline, CDR1 SGHAT and CDR2 FQNNGV. The CDR3 totals 12 residues. CDR3 loop: CASSINSLEQYF. For the CDR3, the DNA is TGTGCCAGCAGCATCAACTCTCTCGAGCAGTACTTC.

The sample holds a few counts of this clonotype. The CDR3 DNA is TGTGCCAGCAGCGTAGGGCTAGCGGGAATTACAGATACGCAGTATTTT. It translates to CASSVGLAGITDTQYF. V gene TRBV9 combines with J gene TRBJ2-3; 9 nucleotides match TRBD2. Trimming removed 0 bases from V and 3 bases from J; junction bases left unmatched: 5. CDR1 is SGDLS and CDR2 is YYNGEE in the germline V gene. This CDR3 comprises 16 residues.

This clonotype came up once. This chain links TRBV4-3 with TRBJ2-6; D gene uncertain. CDR1 LGHNA and CDR2 YSLEER come from the germline V gene. V lost 0 bases and J lost 2, with 8 bases in between. The CDR3 covers 16 residues. In nucleotides, the CDR3 is TGCGCCAGCAGCCAAGACTCGACTGCTGGGGCCAACGTCCTGACTTTC. Translating it yields CASSQDSTAGANVLTF.